This TCR beta chain was obtained from a study of blood T cells in healthy people across ages (dated by TCRdb to between 2015 and 2016). About the investigation overall: In model experiments, roughly one uniquely barcoded TCR beta cDNA molecule per two T cells was captured by template switching. To track age-related changes in TCR beta repertoire diversity, the study relied on deep sequencing normalized with unique cDNA molecular identifiers. Four age groups were formed from the donors: young (average approximately 15 years), middle-aged (approximately 41), aged (roughly 59) and long-lived (roughly 88). Donors of different ages were randomly distributed across sequencing lanes to avoid experimental bias. Using the same blood draw, the study looked at two additional independent replicas of 1 million unique cDNA reads for two donors, one aged 18 to 29 and the other aged 80 or older.

Donors were 30 to 45 systemically healthy Caucasian individuals from Russia aged 6 to 90 years. Each donor gave about 11 milliliters of peripheral blood, drawn into EDTA-treated Vacutainer tubes. Ficoll-Paque density-gradient centrifugation was used to isolate PBMCs, with at least 6.5 million per sample. Total RNA was extracted from PBMCs with Trizol reagent, with at least 6 micrograms obtained per sample. For every donor, flow cytometry on a PBMC aliquot measured the percentage of naive CD45RAhigh/CD27high T cells. On the study overall, not on this receptor specifically: Because profiling used bulk unsorted PBMCs, naive and antigen-experienced compartments could not be compared conclusively. Donor CMV infection status was unknown, potentially confounding age-related changes in expanded clonotypes. Estimates of total diversity based on one million sequenced T cells were regarded as lower bounds and as underestimates. A strong correlation was found between observed TCR beta diversity and the percentage of naive T cells measured by flow cytometry. Observed TCR beta diversity per million T cells fell roughly linearly with age, and a significant reduction was already apparent by age approximately 41. Compared with the aged group, the long-lived group had more naive CD4+ T cells, fewer expanded clones and increased TCR diversity, a pattern suggesting age selection.

As for this clonotype: Its antigen is currently not known. No base quality values were provided; no much bigger clone lies one nucleotide off.

Trimmed from V: 7 bases; trimmed from J: 9 bases; junction bases lacking a gene match: 10. Per the germline V gene (reference sequence), MNHNY is the CDR1 and SVGAGI is the CDR2. From its cysteine to its phenylalanine, the CDR3 spans 14 amino acids. Of the read, only the CDR3 DNA is kept; its 42 bases are in frame from base 1. The receptor library was made with 5' RACE. TCRdb lists the instrument as Illumina HiSeq 2500. A second PCR of about 7 to 12 cycles was performed with a sample-barcoded 5' primer and a J-beta primer mix. A template-switch 5' adaptor carrying 12 random nucleotides introduced a unique molecular identifier onto each TCR beta cDNA molecule. Each sample yielded at least 2.5 million CDR3-containing paired-end reads. The Mint cDNA synthesis kit, primed by a TRBC-specific oligonucleotide, was used to synthesize first-strand cDNA from all RNA. Following uracil-DNA glycosylase treatment, all cDNA underwent a first 18-cycle PCR with the universal primers M1SS and BC2_uni_R. The original pipeline was this. Each sample was normalized by randomly selecting 1 million high-quality reads, each carrying a distinct molecular identifier. Instead of being binned into consensus sequences, reads with shared molecular identifiers were discarded. MiTCR, run with a Q25 quality threshold and the strictest error-elimination algorithm, handled CDR3 identification, clonotype clustering and error correction. A nonparametric unseen species model with Euler transformation was used to estimate a lower bound on total TCR beta diversity. The public reads were run again by TCRdb, first through fastp at Q25 and then through MiXCR, and only productive beta chains were kept. Merged by CDR3 protein, the rows form single entries marked with the most common genes and DNA. These V and J calls rely on TCRdb rather than the paper's analysis. Here the sample has hundreds of thousands of distinct CDR3 sequences; around 43% occur a single time. Of the sample, about a fifth falls within the top ten clones.

The source of this sequence is a man in his sixties in good health. The sequencing sample was made of blood. The chain employs TRBV6-6 and TRBJ2-7; 12 bases in the junction line up with TRBD1. The DNA reads as follows: TGTGCCAGCACCTTCGGGACAGGGGGCGATGGGCAGTACTTC. This codes for CASTFGTGGDGQYF.